These 2 T cell receptor beta chains were sequenced from one sample in a study of T cells in localized non-small cell lung cancer. Measured with immunoSEQ multiplex PCR; TCRdb has only the in-frame clones, and not every one. This sample has 30,000 to 35,000 clones, with 70% to 90% found just once. The source material was peripheral blood, sampled before any cancer treatment. These receptors all come from a female donor older than 55 with stage I lung adenocarcinoma.

The rearrangement links TRBV18 to TRBJ1-5, with D possibly matching TRBD1 (5 bases). CDR1 and CDR2 (germline): KGHSH, LQKENI. The germline V and J ends were trimmed by 2 bases and 5 bases, with 7 bases remaining between them. The length of the CDR3 is 13 residues. The CDR3 nucleotides read TGTGCCAGCTCACCAGGGGCGGATCAGCCCCAGCATTTT. This sequence encodes CASSPGADQPQHF.

This clone was counted once. The genes are TRBV5-6 and TRBJ2-7, with D unresolved. Germline-derived CDR1 and CDR2 are SGHDT and YYEEEE. The CDR3 is 12 residues long. The V and J ends lost 4 bases and 4 bases respectively, with 9 bases between them. CDR3 nucleotide sequence: TGTGCCAGCAGCCTGAGGTGGTACGAGCAGTACTTC. Encoded protein: CASSLRWYEQYF.